Presented here are 21 T cell receptor beta chains from one specimen sequenced in a study of cytomegalovirus exposure and HLA in healthy donors (TCRdb year 2017). The library was made by the immunoSEQ multiplex PCR assay. The multiplex PCR relied on a mix of 60 forward primers for TCR Vbeta segments and 13 reverse primers for TCR Jbeta segments. TCRdb obtained this table from immuneACCESS and retained in-frame rearrangements with V and J assigned. These tables miss some clones; where compared with another copy, unresolved V genes account for less than half of the shortfall, and the remainder is unexplained. This sample's table lists approximately 130,000 clones. The top ten clones comprise about 2.1% of the sample. The sequenced sample was PBMCs. Receptors originate from a woman aged 55 to 70 in good health and CMV-seronegative.

The chain employs TRBV11-2 and TRBJ2-5; a possible D gene is TRBD1 (5 bases). V lost 0 bases, J lost 5 bases, and 13 bases lay in between. The germline V gene has CDR1 SGHAT and CDR2 FQNNGV. The CDR3 contains 15 residues. The CDR3: CASSLESVGRETQYF. The DNA for the CDR3 is TGTGCCAGCAGCTTAGAATCGGTGGGGCGGGAGACCCAGTACTTC.

The CDR3 region is CASSALRQANVLTF. The CDR3 DNA follows: TGCGCCAGCAGTGCACTCCGCCAGGCCAACGTCCTGACTTTC. V usage is TRBV10-2 and J usage is TRBJ2-6; D uncertain. CDR3 length: 14 amino acids. The germline V gene encodes CDR1 WSHSY and CDR2 SAAADI. V lost 4 bases to trimming and J lost 6 bases, with 10 bases between them.

The J gene is TRBJ1-2, the V gene TRBV5-4; 8 bases agree with TRBD1. Losses at the gene ends were 3 bases for V and 3 bases for J; bases not matched to a gene: 4. Looked up from germline, CDR1 is SGHNT and CDR2 is YYREEE (reference sequence). The CDR3 consists of 14 residues. The CDR3 is CASSSQTGDYGYTF. The CDR3 bases are TGTGCCAGCAGCTCCCAGACAGGGGACTATGGCTACACCTTC. The variable domain in full, with the rest retrieved from reference TRBV5-4 and TRBJ1-2, is ETGVTQSPTHLIKTRGQQVTLRCSSQSGHNTVSWYQQALGQGPQFIFQYYREEENGRGNFPPRFSGLQFPNYSSELNVNALELDDSALYLCASSSQTGDYGYTFGSGTRLTVV.

The gene calls are TRBV18 and TRBJ2-7; no clear D gene. Looked up from germline, CDR1 is KGHSH and CDR2 is LQKENI. This CDR3 contains 13 residues. Deletions cut 0 bases from V and 4 bases from J, with 7 bases between. CDR3 sequence (DNA): TGTGCCAGCTCACCACCGGGCCAGTACGAGCAGTACTTC. Encoded protein: CASSPPGQYEQYF.

The chain couples TRBV11-2 to TRBJ1-2; D remains unclear. V dropped 5 bases and J dropped 6 bases, with 13 bases sitting between them. The length of the CDR3 is 13 residues. Germline loops: CDR1 SGHAT, CDR2 FQNNGV. The CDR3 protein is CASSISGDHGYTF. CDR3 bases: TGTGCCAGCAGCATAAGCGGGGATCATGGCTACACCTTC.

The V gene is TRBV13, the J gene TRBJ2-7; D call uncertain. This CDR3 has 13 residues. Trimming took off 1 base at V and 0 bases at J, with 4 bases between the two ends. Germline V gene data show CDR1 as PRHDT and CDR2 as FYEKMQ (reference sequence). CDR3 amino acids: CASSLAFSYEQYF. As DNA, the CDR3 is TGTGCCAGCAGCTTAGCGTTCTCCTACGAGCAGTACTTC.

The V call is TRBV5-1, the J call TRBJ1-5, with D possibly being TRBD1 (6 bases). The V end was cut by 0 bases, the J end by 6 bases, with 10 bases between. CDR3 size: 14 residues. The germline gives CDR1 SGHRS, CDR2 YFSETQ. The CDR3 sequence is CASSLVPGVQPQHF. The CDR3 DNA reads as TGCGCCAGCAGCTTGGTCCCAGGGGTTCAGCCCCAGCATTTT.

The chain recombines TRBV6-6 with TRBJ1-1, with a tentative D call TRBD1 (5 bases). Between the trimmed V and J ends, which lost 6 bases and 1 base, there was a span of 6 bases. The CDR3 length is 12 residues. Germline assignment: CDR1 MNHNY and CDR2 SVGAGI (reference sequence). CDR3 DNA sequence: TGTGCCAGCAGCACAGGGAACACTGAAGCTTTCTTT. Translation: CASSTGNTEAFF.

This chain links TRBV5-1 with TRBJ2-5; 9 nucleotides match TRBD1. The J call is in doubt because the DNA end fits TRBJ2-7 better. This CDR3 has 13 residues. Germline V gene lookup returns CDR1 SGHRS and CDR2 YFSETQ. CDR3 sequence: CASPGQGCYEQYF. DNA for the CDR3: TGCGCCAGTCCGGGACAGGGATGCTACGAGCAGTACTTC.

CDR3 sequence reads: CATAGVEQYF. In nucleotides, the CDR3 is TGTGCTACGGCAGGGGTCGAGCAGTACTTC. This chain joins TRBV28 and TRBJ2-7; the D gene is possibly TRBD1 (6 bases). Per the germline V gene, CDR1 is MDHEN and CDR2 is SYDVKM. The length of the CDR3 is 10 residues. Supplemented by reference TRBV28 and TRBJ2-7, the full variable domain reads DVKVTQSSRYLVKRTGEKVFLECVQDMDHENMFWYRQDPGLGLRLIYFSYDVKMKEKGDIPEGYSVSREKKERFSLILESASTNQTSMYLCATAGVEQYFGPGTRLTVT.

This sequence joins TRBV2 and TRBJ1-1, with 9 bases that match TRBD1. After removal of 4 bases from V and 4 bases from J, the junction contained 7 bases not matched to a gene. The CDR3 is 15 amino acids. Germline V lookup: CDR1 SNHLY, CDR2 FYNNEI. CDR3 amino acids: CASSAGQGYITEAFF. The DNA of the CDR3 is TGTGCCAGCAGTGCGGGACAGGGTTATATCACTGAAGCTTTCTTT.

The chain uses TRBV28 and TRBJ2-5; 7 bases align to TRBD1. This CDR3 contains 13 residues. Germline CDR1 is MDHEN and CDR2 is SYDVKM. V lost 5 bases and J lost 5; bases outside the gene matches: 5. In DNA form, the CDR3 reads TGTGCCAGCAGTCGGGACAGTTCCGAGACCCAGTACTTC. Translating gives CASSRDSSETQYF.

The chain couples TRBV5-1 to TRBJ2-5, with 8 bases lining up with TRBD2. This CDR3 has 17 amino acids. The V segment lost 3 bases and the J segment 6 bases; nucleotides outside the gene matches: 16. Per the germline V gene, CDR1 is SGHRS and CDR2 is YFSETQ. CDR3 nucleotide sequence: TGCGCCAGCAGCTACGAGACGGGGACGGGGGGGATCAAGACCCAGTACTTC. It is translated as CASSYETGTGGIKTQYF.

The V gene is TRBV13, the J gene TRBJ2-3; 10 nucleotides line up with TRBD1. The CDR3 covers 15 residues. The V gene's germline CDR1 is PRHDT and CDR2 FYEKMQ (reference sequence). Losses at the gene ends were 5 bases for V and 3 bases for J; bases not matched to a gene: 5. CDR3 DNA sequence: TGTGCCAGCAGCGACAGGGGGCGAAGAACAGATACGCAGTATTTT. Amino acid sequence: CASSDRGRRTDTQYF.

V and J are TRBV11-2 and TRBJ1-5, with no clear D. This CDR3 has 13 residues. Germline V gives CDR1 SGHAT, CDR2 FQNNGV. Trimming removed 2 bases from V and 2 bases from J, with 4 bases in between. The CDR3 region has the DNA TGTGCCAGCAGCTTATCCGGCAATCAGCCCCAGCATTTT. Encoded protein: CASSLSGNQPQHF.

This chain joins TRBV2 and TRBJ2-7; 7 bases align to TRBD1. Looked up from germline, CDR1 is SNHLY and CDR2 is FYNNEI. The CDR3 is 12 amino acids. After removal of 6 bases from V and 3 bases from J, the junction contained 2 bases not matched to a gene. For the CDR3, the DNA is TGTGCCAGCAGCAGGGGGAGCTACGAGCAGTACTTC. Its translation is CASSRGSYEQYF. Based on the CDR3 plus reference TRBV2 and TRBJ2-7, the full variable domain is EPEVTQTPSHQVTQMGQEVILRCVPISNHLYFYWYRQILGQKVEFLVSFYNNEISEKSEIFDDQFSVERPDGSNFTLKIRSTKLEDSAMYFCASSRGSYEQYFGPGTRLTVT.

This rearrangement joins TRBV16 to TRBJ1-5; 8 nucleotides align to TRBD1. V lost 0 bases to trimming and J lost 0 bases; unmatched junction nucleotides: 10. From germline, CDR1 is KGHSY and CDR2 FQNENV. This CDR3 has 19 residues. The CDR3 DNA reads TGTGCCAGCAGCCAATCGTTCAGGGGGCGATTGGATAGCAATCAGCCCCAGCATTTT. Translated: CASSQSFRGRLDSNQPQHF.

The rearrangement links TRBV28 to TRBJ2-5, with 8 bases that match TRBD2. The CDR3 is made up of 15 amino acids. Germline loops: CDR1 MDHEN, CDR2 SYDVKM. V lost 1 base and J lost 3; bases outside the gene matches: 4. The CDR3 DNA reads as TGTGCCAGCAGTTTATATCAAGCGGGGGAAGAGACCCAGTACTTC. It encodes CASSLYQAGEETQYF.

The V call is TRBV11-2, the J call TRBJ2-1; perhaps TRBD2 as D (6 bases). With 2 bases removed from V and 8 bases from J, the gap between germline ends came to 16 bases. Germline V gene lookup returns CDR1 SGHAT and CDR2 FQNNGV. The CDR3 has 15 amino acids. The CDR3 DNA reads TGTGCCAGCAGCTTATCGGGGAGGAGCGTGGATGAGCAGTTCTTC. Translation: CASSLSGRSVDEQFF.

The rearrangement links TRBV6-1 to TRBJ1-1; weak D call: TRBD1 (6 bases). With 7 bases removed from V and 6 bases from J, the gap between germline ends came to 21 bases. Germline lookup yields CDR1 MNHNS and CDR2 SASEGT. CDR3 length: 15 residues. As DNA, the CDR3 is TGTGCCAGCAAGGTTGGACAGTTGATCGGCGCTGAAGCTTTCTTT. Translation gives CASKVGQLIGAEAFF.

The chain employs TRBV6-1 and TRBJ2-7; possible D gene TRBD1, 6 bases. This CDR3 is built from 18 residues. Trimming shortened V by 4 bases and J by 3 bases, and 25 bases separated the two germline ends. Germline CDR1 is MNHNS and CDR2 is SASEGT. CDR3 sequence reads: CASSGGGGWGLTIYEQYF. CDR3 bases: TGTGCCAGCAGTGGGGGCGGCGGTTGGGGGCTTACAATCTACGAGCAGTACTTC.